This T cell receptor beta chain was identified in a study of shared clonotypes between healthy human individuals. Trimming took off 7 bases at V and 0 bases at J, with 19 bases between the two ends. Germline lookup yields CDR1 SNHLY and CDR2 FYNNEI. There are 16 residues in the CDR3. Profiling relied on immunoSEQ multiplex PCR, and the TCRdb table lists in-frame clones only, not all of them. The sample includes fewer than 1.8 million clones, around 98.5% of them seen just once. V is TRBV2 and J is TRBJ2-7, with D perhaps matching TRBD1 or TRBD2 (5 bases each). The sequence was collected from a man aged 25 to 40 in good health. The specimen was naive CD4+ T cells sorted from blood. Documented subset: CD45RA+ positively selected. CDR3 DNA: TGTGCCAGCAACCGCCCCGGGGCCGGGAACTCCTACGAGCAGTACTTC. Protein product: CASNRPGAGNSYEQYF.